This T cell receptor beta chain was retrieved from a study of cytomegalovirus exposure and HLA in healthy donors. Points from the study as a whole: When analyzed later, a missense DCLRE1C variant was found to be linked to TCR beta V- and J-gene trimming.

Primers included in the PCR were 60 Vbeta and 13 Jbeta primers. Profiling relied on immunoSEQ multiplex PCR, and the TCRdb table lists in-frame clones only, not all of them. The sample contains about 150,000 clones, more than 75% of which appear only once. V lost 0 bases and J 11 bases, leaving 7 bases between the germline ends. CDR3 length equals 11 residues. Germline V gene data show CDR1 as SNHLY and CDR2 as FYNNEI. With regard to this clone: Its specificity is not known.

Input material: PBMCs. The TCR sequence derives from a woman in her 30s in good health and CMV-seronegative. The chain recombines TRBV2 with TRBJ1-2; no clear D gene. The CDR3 loop is CASSEAQRYTF. As DNA, the CDR3 is TGTGCCAGCAGTGAAGCCCAGCGTTACACCTTC.